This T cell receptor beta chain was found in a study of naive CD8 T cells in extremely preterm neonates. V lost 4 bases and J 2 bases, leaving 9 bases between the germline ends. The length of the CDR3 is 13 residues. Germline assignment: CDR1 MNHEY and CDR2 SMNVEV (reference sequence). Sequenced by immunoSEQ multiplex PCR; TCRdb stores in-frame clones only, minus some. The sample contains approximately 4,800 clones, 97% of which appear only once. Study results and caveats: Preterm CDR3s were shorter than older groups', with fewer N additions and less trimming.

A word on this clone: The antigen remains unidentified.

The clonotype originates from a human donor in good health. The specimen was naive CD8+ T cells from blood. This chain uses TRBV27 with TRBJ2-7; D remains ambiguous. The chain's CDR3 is CASSYGTPYEQYF. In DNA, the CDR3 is TGTGCCAGCAGTTATGGCACCCCCTACGAGCAGTACTTC.